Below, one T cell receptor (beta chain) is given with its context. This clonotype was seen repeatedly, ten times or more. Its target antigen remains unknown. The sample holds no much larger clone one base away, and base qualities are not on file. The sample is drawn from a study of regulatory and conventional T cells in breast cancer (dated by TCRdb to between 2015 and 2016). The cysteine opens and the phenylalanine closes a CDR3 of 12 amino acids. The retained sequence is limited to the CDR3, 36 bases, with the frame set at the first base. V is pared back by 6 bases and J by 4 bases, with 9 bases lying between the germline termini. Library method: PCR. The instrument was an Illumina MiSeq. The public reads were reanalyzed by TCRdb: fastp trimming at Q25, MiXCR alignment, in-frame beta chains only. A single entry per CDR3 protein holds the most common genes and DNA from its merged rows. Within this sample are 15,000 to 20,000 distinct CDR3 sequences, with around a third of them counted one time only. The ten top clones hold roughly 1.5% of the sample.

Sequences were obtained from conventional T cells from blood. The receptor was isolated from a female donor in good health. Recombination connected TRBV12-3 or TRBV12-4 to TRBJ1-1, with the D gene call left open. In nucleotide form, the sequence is TGTGCCAGCAGCCGGGAACTCACTGAAGCTTTCTTT. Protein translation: CASSRELTEAFF.